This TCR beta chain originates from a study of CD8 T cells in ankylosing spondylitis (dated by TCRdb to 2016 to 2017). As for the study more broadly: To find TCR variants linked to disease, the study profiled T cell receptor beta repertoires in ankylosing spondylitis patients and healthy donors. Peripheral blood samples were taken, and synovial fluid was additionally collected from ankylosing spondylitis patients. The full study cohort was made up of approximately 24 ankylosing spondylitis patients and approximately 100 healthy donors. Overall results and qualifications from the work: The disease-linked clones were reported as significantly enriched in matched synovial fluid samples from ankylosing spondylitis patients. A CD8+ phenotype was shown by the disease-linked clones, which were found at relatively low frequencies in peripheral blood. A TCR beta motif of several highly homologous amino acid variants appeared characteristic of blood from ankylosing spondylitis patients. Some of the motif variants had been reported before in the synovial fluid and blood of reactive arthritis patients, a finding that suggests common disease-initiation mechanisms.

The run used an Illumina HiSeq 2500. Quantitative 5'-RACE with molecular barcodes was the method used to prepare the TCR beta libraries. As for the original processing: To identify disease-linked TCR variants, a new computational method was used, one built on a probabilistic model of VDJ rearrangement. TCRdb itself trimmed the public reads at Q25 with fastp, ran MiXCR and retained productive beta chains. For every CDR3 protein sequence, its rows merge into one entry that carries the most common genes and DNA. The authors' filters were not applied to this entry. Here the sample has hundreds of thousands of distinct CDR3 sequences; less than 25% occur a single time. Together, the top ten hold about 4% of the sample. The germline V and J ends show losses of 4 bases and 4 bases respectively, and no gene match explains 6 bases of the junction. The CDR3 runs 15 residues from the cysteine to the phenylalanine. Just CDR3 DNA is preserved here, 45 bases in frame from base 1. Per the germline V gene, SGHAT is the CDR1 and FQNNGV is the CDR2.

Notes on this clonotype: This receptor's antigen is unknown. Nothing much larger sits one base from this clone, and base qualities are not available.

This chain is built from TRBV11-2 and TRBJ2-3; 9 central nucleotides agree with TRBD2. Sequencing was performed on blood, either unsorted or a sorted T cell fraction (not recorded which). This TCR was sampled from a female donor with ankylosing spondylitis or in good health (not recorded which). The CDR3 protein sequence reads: CASSSGLASADTQYF. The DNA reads TGTGCCAGCAGCTCCGGACTAGCGAGCGCAGATACGCAGTATTTT.